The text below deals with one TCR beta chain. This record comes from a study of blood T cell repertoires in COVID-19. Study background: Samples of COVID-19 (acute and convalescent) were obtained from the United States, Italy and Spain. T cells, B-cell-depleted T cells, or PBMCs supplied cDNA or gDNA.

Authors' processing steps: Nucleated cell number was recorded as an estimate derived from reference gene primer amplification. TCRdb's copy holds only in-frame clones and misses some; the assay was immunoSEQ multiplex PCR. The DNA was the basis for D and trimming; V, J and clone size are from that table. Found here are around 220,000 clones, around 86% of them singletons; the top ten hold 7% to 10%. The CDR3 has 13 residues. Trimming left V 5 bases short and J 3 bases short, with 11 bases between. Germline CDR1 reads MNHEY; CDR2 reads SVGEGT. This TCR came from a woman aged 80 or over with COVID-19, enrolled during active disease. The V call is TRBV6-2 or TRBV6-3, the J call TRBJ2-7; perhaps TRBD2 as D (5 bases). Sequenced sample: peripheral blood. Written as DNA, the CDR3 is TGTGCCAGCAGTAATCTAGGACTCTACGAGCAGTACTTC. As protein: CASSNLGLYEQYF.